The rows below give T cell receptor beta chains drawn from one sample of a study of blood T cell repertoires in COVID-19. Clones were read by immunoSEQ multiplex PCR, and TCRdb kept only the in-frame ones, dropping some. The data hold some 250,000 clones, with about four fifths observed a single time. Sequences were obtained from peripheral blood. The source of these receptors is a woman aged 18-30 years with acute or convalescent COVID-19. Each CDR3 is given with its conserved first and last residue. D genes are given only for firm matches. Not all rows give a size; the values are once, few, many and, for expanded clones, a class.

>-|TRBJ1-2|TRBV5-1|-
TGCGCCAGCAGCTTGGTTGGGTTGTCAGGGGAATTTGGCTACACCTTC
CASSLVGLSGEFGYTF
>-|TRBJ1-5|TRBV30|-
TGTGCCTGGAGTCGCGGACTTAGCAATCAGCCCCAGCATTTT
CAWSRGLSNQPQHF
>-|TRBJ2-3|TRBV7-9|TRBD2
TGTGCCAGCAGCTTAGTACCCCCAATATACGGGAGGGGCACAGATACGCAGTATTTT
CASSLVPPIYGRGTDTQYF
>-|TRBJ2-1|TRBV15|-
TGTGCCACCAGCAGAGAACCCGCCGGGAAGTACAATGAGCAGTTCTTC
CATSREPAGKYNEQFF
>-|TRBJ2-7|TRBV6-2/TRBV6-3|-
TGTGCCAGCAGTTACGGGGGGAGAGTCTACGAGCAGTACTTC
CASSYGGRVYEQYF
>few|TRBJ2-2|TRBV7-8|TRBD2
TGTGCCAGCAGCTATAGCGGGAGGGCCGGCACCGGGGAGCTGTTTTTT
CASSYSGRAGTGELFF
>few|TRBJ2-7|TRBV11-2|TRBD1
TGTGCCAGCAGCCCGGGACAGCTCTCCTACGAGCAGTACTTC
CASSPGQLSYEQYF
>few|TRBJ2-3|TRBV30|TRBD2
TGTGCCTGGACTAGCGGGAGGAGCCCGCATTCTAGCACAGATACGCAGTATTTT
CAWTSGRSPHSSTDTQYF
>-|TRBJ1-2|TRBV13|-
TGTGCCAGCAGCTTAGAAGTCCCTACAGGTCGGGTCTATGGCTACACCTTC
CASSLEVPTGRVYGYTF
>-|TRBJ2-1|TRBV5-1|TRBD2
TGCGCCAGCAGCCGTTCCCTAGCGGGAGTCGTGCATGAGCAGTTCTTC
CASSRSLAGVVHEQFF
>-|TRBJ2-5|TRBV29-1|TRBD2
TGCAGCGTGCTAGCGGGAGGGGGAGAGACCCAGTACTTC
CSVLAGGGETQYF
>-|TRBJ1-1|TRBV5-8|-
TGTGCCAGCTCAAAGGCAAGGGGCAGGGAGAACACTGAAGCTTTCTTT
CASSKARGRENTEAFF
>-|TRBJ2-7|TRBV15|-
TGTGCCACCAGCAGACAGGGGCCCCTATACGAGCAGTACTTC
CATSRQGPLYEQYF
>-|TRBJ1-5|TRBV7-3|-
TGTGCCAGCAGCTTAGAGGGAGGTCAGCCCCAGCATTTT
CASSLEGGQPQHF
>-|TRBJ2-7|TRBV7-2|-
TGTGCCAGCAGCTTAGCACGGGTAAGCTACGAGCAGTACTTC
CASSLARVSYEQYF
>-|TRBJ1-5|TRBV2|-
TGTGCCAGCAGGCCTACGGGGGTAAGGAATCAGCCCCAGCATTTT
CASRPTGVRNQPQHF
>-|TRBJ1-5|TRBV19|-
TGTGCCAGTAGTGAGGTATTAGGACAAAGCAATCAGCCCCAGCATTTT
CASSEVLGQSNQPQHF
>-|TRBJ2-2|TRBV27|-
TGTGCCAGCAGTTTACCAGGGACCGGGGAGCTGTTTTTT
CASSLPGTGELFF
>-|TRBJ2-7|TRBV6-5|TRBD1
TGTGCCAGCAGTTCACCACCCGGGACAGGGGGTTACGAGCAGTACTTC
CASSSPPGTGGYEQYF
>-|TRBJ1-3|TRBV7-2|TRBD1
TGTGCCAGCAGCTTAGCAGGACAGGGGGTTCCTAAAAACACCATATATTTT
CASSLAGQGVPKNTIYF
>-|TRBJ2-5|TRBV6-5|TRBD1
TGTGCCAGCAGTTACTCTTACAGGGGCGGAGAGACCCAGTACTTC
CASSYSYRGGETQYF
>once|TRBJ1-1|TRBV4-2|-
TGTGCCAGCAGCCAAGGAGAGGGTCCGGACACTGAAGCTTTCTTT
CASSQGEGPDTEAFF
>-|TRBJ1-1|TRBV5-5|TRBD1
TGTGCCAGCAGCTGGTCGGACAGGAAAGCTTTCTTT
CASSWSDRKAFF
>-|TRBJ2-7|TRBV2|-
TGTGCCAGCAGTCGGGACACTTTAGCCTACGAGCAGTACTTC
CASSRDTLAYEQYF
>-|TRBJ1-5|TRBV19|TRBD1
TGTGCCAGTAGTACGGGACAGAACAATCAGCCCCAGCATTTT
CASSTGQNNQPQHF
>-|TRBJ1-5|TRBV6-5|-
TGTGCCAGCAGTTACTCATTGGGGGGGGGCCAGCCCCAGCATTTT
CASSYSLGGGQPQHF
>-|TRBJ1-6|TRBV27|TRBD1
TGTGCCAGCAGTTTATCCGCCTCGACAGGGTATAATTCACCCCTCCACTTT
CASSLSASTGYNSPLHF
>-|TRBJ1-5|TRBV28|-
TGTGCCAGCAGTTTCGGTTATCAGCCCCAGCATTTT
CASSFGYQPQHF
>few|TRBJ2-3|TRBV3-1/TRBV3-2|TRBD2
TGTGCCAGCAGCCAAGATTGGGCGGGAGGGCCTGAAACAGATACGCAGTATTTT
CASSQDWAGGPETDTQYF
>-|TRBJ2-3|TRBV4-2|TRBD2
TGTGCCAGCAGCCAAATTATGAGCGGGAGGAAGAAGGATACGCAGTATTTT
CASSQIMSGRKKDTQYF
>-|TRBJ2-3|TRBV10-3|TRBD2
TGTGCCATCAGTGAAGGGGCGGGAGGGCCGTTTGGCACAGATACGCAGTATTTT
CAISEGAGGPFGTDTQYF
>-|TRBJ1-3|TRBV4-2|-
TGTGCCAGCAGCCAAGCCGGGAGATCCGGAAACACCATATATTTT
CASSQAGRSGNTIYF
>-|TRBJ1-1|TRBV27|TRBD1
TGTGCCAGCAGTTATCGGACAGGGGCGAACACTGAAGCTTTCTTT
CASSYRTGANTEAFF
>-|TRBJ1-3|TRBV27|-
TGTGCCAGCAGTTTAGCCAGGGATGGAAACACCATATATTTT
CASSLARDGNTIYF
>-|TRBJ2-6|TRBV18|-
TGTGCCAGCTCACCCCCCGGGGACGGGAGCTCTGGGGCCAACGTCCTGACTTTC
CASSPPGDGSSGANVLTF
>-|TRBJ2-4|TRBV13|-
TGTGCCAGCAGCTTTTCAGGGAATGGGAACATTCAGTACTTC
CASSFSGNGNIQYF